Given below is one T cell receptor beta chain in context. Its cognate antigen is unknown. V was clipped by 1 base and J by 3 bases, with 9 bases between them. This CDR3 is built from 15 residues. Looked up from germline, CDR1 is LGHNA and CDR2 is YNFKEQ. The sample is drawn from a study of blood T cells in healthy people across ages. General observations from the study: Researchers said unsorted PBMCs prevented a conclusive naive versus antigen-experienced comparison. From one million sequenced T cells, diversity estimates were lower bounds. Diversity was higher, and naive CD4+ cells more numerous, in long-lived donors than in aged donors.

Primed by a sample-barcoded 5' primer and a J-beta primer mix, a second PCR proceeded for 7 to 11 cycles. TCRdb reprocessed the 5' RACE reads via MiXCR and lists one record per CDR3 protein. The data show more than 1,400,000 distinct CDR3 sequences, around 42% seen once. Sample: blood. The sequence came from a young woman in good health. The genes are TRBV4-2 and TRBJ2-2; D uncertain. The CDR3 here is CASSQGSMDTGELFF. As DNA, the CDR3 is TGTGCCAGCAGCCAAGGTTCCATGGACACCGGGGAGCTGTTTTTT.